The 29 T cell receptor beta chains given below trace back to one sample, sequenced in a study of blood T cell repertoires in COVID-19. Assay used: immunoSEQ multiplex PCR; TCRdb lists only in-frame clones, some missing. The sample has around 200,000 clones, approximately 81% seen once. The sequencing sample was made of peripheral blood. These receptor sequences come from a woman aged 65 to 85 with COVID-19, enrolled during active disease.

V gene TRBV28 combines with J gene TRBJ1-2, with 8 bases fitting TRBD1. CDR3 length equals 15 residues. Trimming at V came to 3 bases and at J to 2 bases, leaving 5 bases not matched to a gene. The germline V gene has CDR1 MDHEN and CDR2 SYDVKM. Written as DNA, the CDR3 is TGTGCCAGCAGTTTTGGTTCAGGGGGCAACTATGGCTACACCTTC. This codes for CASSFGSGGNYGYTF.

This chain uses TRBV4-1 with TRBJ1-1; a possible D gene is TRBD1 (5 bases). The germline gives CDR1 MGHRA, CDR2 YSYEKL. The CDR3 extends over 13 amino acids. Trimming shortened V by 4 bases and J by 6 bases, and 12 bases separated the two germline ends. The CDR3 nucleotides are TGCGCCAGCAGCCGAGGACAAGGGGCTGAAGCTTTCTTT. This gives the protein CASSRGQGAEAFF.

This clone has more than one count but fewer than ten. The identical CDR3 is also encoded by other nucleotide sequences in the sample. Here the CDR3 reads CASSPGQNNEQFF. DNA for the CDR3: TGTGCCAGCTCACCAGGACAGAACAATGAGCAGTTCTTC. The J gene is TRBJ2-1, the V gene TRBV18; possible D gene TRBD1, 6 bases. Germline-derived CDR1 and CDR2 are KGHSH and LQKENI. V lost 2 bases, J lost 5 bases, and 7 bases lay in between. This CDR3 has 13 amino acids.

This sequence joins TRBV28 and TRBJ1-2; 9 bases align to TRBD1. CDR1 and CDR2 (germline): MDHEN, SYDVKM. The CDR3 covers 13 residues. Germline trimming cut 6 bases from V and 6 bases from J; bases unmatched to any gene: 5. CDR3 residues: CASSQDRGHGYTF. In DNA, the CDR3 is TGTGCCAGCAGCCAGGACAGGGGACATGGCTACACCTTC.

This clone has just one count. The chain is built from TRBV27 and TRBJ1-5, with D possibly being TRBD1 (5 bases). With 3 bases removed from V and 4 bases from J, the gap between germline ends came to 10 bases. CDR1 is MNHEY and CDR2 is SMNVEV in the germline V gene (reference sequence). This CDR3 is 14 amino acids long. CDR3 loop: CASSLGGWNQPQHF. CDR3 in DNA: TGTGCCAGCAGTTTGGGGGGGTGGAATCAGCCCCAGCATTTT.

V usage is TRBV11-2 and J usage is TRBJ2-7, with D maybe TRBD1 (8 bases). Germline V gives CDR1 SGHAT, CDR2 FQNNGV. V was cut by 5 bases and J by 3 bases, with 14 bases left in between. The CDR3 is 14 residues long. The CDR3 here is CASSIQGGVYEQYF. Here the CDR3 DNA reads TGTGCCAGCAGCATACAGGGGGGGGTCTACGAGCAGTACTTC. Together with reference TRBV11-2 and TRBJ2-7, the CDR3 gives the full variable domain: EAGVAQSPRYKIIEKRQSVAFWCNPISGHATLYWYQQILGQGPKLLIQFQNNGVVDDSQLPKDRFSAERLKGVDSTLKIQPAKLEDSAVYLCASSIQGGVYEQYFGPGTRLTVT.

This chain uses TRBV19 with TRBJ2-1; 8 nucleotides agree with TRBD1. The CDR3 is made up of 15 amino acids. Per germline, CDR1 LNHDA and CDR2 SQIVND (reference sequence). V lost 5 bases and J lost 6; bases outside the gene matches: 9. The CDR3 region has the DNA TGTGCCAGTAGTGTCCGGACAGGGTTGGCCAATGAGCAGTTCTTC. It is translated as CASSVRTGLANEQFF.

This clone has a handful of counts. This chain links TRBV27 with TRBJ2-2; 7 nucleotides match TRBD2. After removal of 1 base from V and 5 bases from J, the junction contained 1 base not matched to a gene. Germline CDR1 is MNHEY and CDR2 is SMNVEV (reference sequence). The length of the CDR3 is 14 residues. The CDR3 is CASSLFGGTGELFF. The CDR3 nucleotides are TGTGCCAGCAGTTTATTCGGGGGGACCGGGGAGCTGTTTTTT.

The chain joins TRBV6-1 to TRBJ2-7, with D unresolved. This CDR3 is built from 17 residues. Germline CDR1 and CDR2: MNHNS and SASEGT. V lost 3 bases, J lost 0 bases, and 18 bases lay in between. This CDR3 reads CASSDRRGGWSSYEQYV. CDR3 coding DNA: TGTGCCAGCAGTGACCGGCGCGGCGGTTGGAGCTCCTACGAGCAGTACGTC.

This chain links TRBV3-1 (or the pseudogene TRBV3-2) with TRBJ2-3, with D perhaps TRBD2 (6 bases). The CDR3 extends over 14 amino acids. Trimming removed 7 bases at V and 3 bases at J, with 14 bases between. Germline V lookup: CDR1 LGHDT, CDR2 YNNKEL (reference sequence). CDR3 nucleotides: TGTGCCAGCATGGGAGGAATAGGGACAGATACGCAGTATTTT. This codes for CASMGGIGTDTQYF.

J is TRBJ1-6 and V is TRBV5-1; 10 positions agree with TRBD1. J gave up 0 bases and V 4 bases, and 7 bases lay outside the gene matches. In germline, CDR1 is SGHRS, CDR2 YFSETQ. The CDR3 runs 18 residues. CDR3 in amino acids: CASSNGQGGISYNSPLHF. The CDR3 DNA follows: TGCGCCAGCAGCAACGGACAGGGGGGGATCTCCTATAATTCACCCCTCCACTTT.

The rearrangement links TRBV5-1 to TRBJ1-2; weak D call: TRBD1 (6 bases). Germline-derived CDR1 and CDR2 are SGHRS and YFSETQ. V lost 4 bases, J lost 4 bases, and 23 bases lay in between. The CDR3 loop spans 17 amino acids. In DNA, the CDR3 is TGCGCCAGCAGCGCGAGAGGACAGACCTCCATCTCCTATGGCTACACCTTC. Translated, it gives CASSARGQTSISYGYTF.

The chain uses TRBV5-1 and TRBJ1-1, with 8 bases lining up with TRBD1. The CDR3 runs 17 residues. V lost 4 bases, J lost 5 bases, and 16 bases stayed unmatched. Germline CDR1 reads SGHRS; CDR2 reads YFSETQ. The CDR3 reads CASSVRQGFELGTEAFF. The DNA for the CDR3 is TGCGCCAGCAGCGTCAGACAGGGGTTTGAATTGGGGACTGAAGCTTTCTTT. Combining the CDR3 with reference TRBV5-1 and TRBJ1-1 gives the whole variable domain KAGVTQTPRYLIKTRGQQVTLSCSPISGHRSVSWYQQTPGQGLQFLFEYFSETQRNKGNFPGRFSGRQFSNSRSEMNVSTLELGDSALYLCASSVRQGFELGTEAFFGQGTRLTVV.

The CDR3 here is CASSGGSGNTIYF. The CDR3 nucleotides read TGTGCCAGCAGTGGAGGGTCTGGAAACACCATATATTTT. This chain joins TRBV27 and TRBJ1-3, with D uncertain. CDR1 MNHEY and CDR2 SMNVEV come from the germline V gene (reference sequence). V lost 5 bases, J lost 1 base, and 6 bases lay in between. The CDR3 is made up of 13 amino acids.

The CDR3 loop is CAWGQGRNIQYF. The CDR3, as DNA: TGTGCCTGGGGACAGGGGAGAAACATTCAGTACTTC. J is TRBJ2-4 and V is TRBV30, with 9 bases lining up with TRBD1. J lost 6 bases, V lost 5 bases, and 2 bases had no gene match. This CDR3 comprises 12 residues. Germline lookup yields CDR1 GTSNPN and CDR2 SVGIG (reference sequence).

The gene calls are TRBV28 and TRBJ1-2; TRBD1 might be the D (6 bases). V lost 7 bases to trimming and J lost 8 bases, with 17 bases between them. CDR3 length: 13 amino acids. Germline CDR1 reads MDHEN; CDR2 reads SYDVKM. The CDR3 spells CASTTRGWEGYTF. In DNA, the CDR3 is TGTGCCAGCACTACAAGGGGGTGGGAAGGCTACACCTTC.

The chain uses TRBV6-1 and TRBJ1-5, with a possible D match to TRBD1 (6 bases). V shed 3 bases and J shed 3 bases, with 9 bases lying between them. The CDR3 is 14 amino acids. Germline-derived CDR1 and CDR2 are MNHNS and SASEGT. The CDR3 nucleotides read TGTGCCAGCAGTGAGACAGGACCCAATCAGCCCCAGCATTTT. Its protein is CASSETGPNQPQHF.

This chain uses TRBV6-5 with TRBJ2-1, with 7 bases that match TRBD2. Trimming removed 2 bases from V and 3 bases from J; junction bases left unmatched: 7. The CDR3 is 16 amino acids. Germline V CDR1 and CDR2: MNHEY, SVGAGI. CDR3 sequence (DNA): TGTGCCAGCAGTTACGGCGGGGGAAACCTCTACAATGAGCAGTTCTTC. It codes for CASSYGGGNLYNEQFF.

The chain recombines TRBV19 with TRBJ1-2; 7 bases align to TRBD1. The CDR3 consists of 12 residues. CDR1 and CDR2 from the germline V gene are LNHDA and SQIVND (reference sequence). V dropped 6 bases and J dropped 10; count of bases not matched to a gene: 8. The CDR3 region has the DNA TGTGCCAGTAGCTCAGGGGGGAGAGACTACACCTTC. Protein sequence: CASSSGGRDYTF.

The chain joins TRBV1 to TRBJ1-2; TRBD1 was called by the table and not checked on the DNA. TRBV1 counts as a pseudogene. This CDR3 region has 15 residues. CDR3 amino acids: CTSSQVGRNGYGYTF. CDR3 bases: TGCACCAGCAGCCAAGTTGGCAGGAACGGCTATGGCTACACCTTC.

This sequence joins TRBV3-1 (or the pseudogene TRBV3-2) and TRBJ2-7; TRBD1 agrees at 7 bases. Per the germline V gene, CDR1 is LGHDT and CDR2 is YNNKEL (reference sequence). Losses at the gene ends were 1 base for V and 3 bases for J; bases not matched to a gene: 3. CDR3 length: 14 amino acids. In DNA form, the CDR3 reads TGTGCCAGCAGCCAAGGAAACAGGGGCTACGAGCAGTACTTC. Translated: CASSQGNRGYEQYF.

The V gene is TRBV24-1, the J gene TRBJ2-2; no firm D call. This CDR3 spans 14 amino acids. The germline gives CDR1 KGHDR, CDR2 SFDVKD. V was cut by 1 base and J by 2 bases, with 4 bases left in between. The CDR3 reads CATSDFKNTGELFF. CDR3 coding DNA: TGTGCCACCAGTGATTTTAAAAACACCGGGGAGCTGTTTTTT.

This clone was picked up one time. This sequence joins TRBV7-8 and TRBJ1-2, with D perhaps matching TRBD1 (6 bases). V dropped 5 bases and J dropped 8 bases, with 15 bases sitting between them. Germline V CDR1 and CDR2: SGHVS, FQNEAQ. This CDR3 comprises 13 residues. This CDR3 reads CASSPTGSRGYTF. CDR3 in DNA: TGTGCCAGCAGCCCAACAGGGAGTAGGGGCTACACCTTC.

J is TRBJ2-3 and V is TRBV5-1; D possibly corresponds to TRBD2 (5 bases). This CDR3 contains 13 residues. From germline, CDR1 is SGHRS and CDR2 YFSETQ. V was cut by 4 bases and J by 4 bases, with 10 bases left in between. The CDR3 loop reads CASSRTRADTQYF. The DNA of the CDR3 is TGCGCCAGCAGCCGGACGAGGGCAGATACGCAGTATTTT.

This clone was counted a single time. The chain links TRBV12-3 or TRBV12-4 to TRBJ1-1, with D perhaps TRBD1 (6 bases). This CDR3 has 13 amino acids. Trimming left V 8 bases short and J 1 base short, with 11 bases between. CDR3 DNA sequence: TGTGCCAGCGCTGACAGGTCGAACACTGAAGCTTTCTTT. Translated: CASADRSNTEAFF.

This clone was detected many times. V usage is TRBV2 and J usage is TRBJ1-2, with D unclear. The length of the CDR3 is 13 residues. V lost 6 bases and J lost 8, with 16 bases in between. CDR1 SNHLY and CDR2 FYNNEI come from the germline V gene. The CDR3 region has the DNA TGTGCCAGCAGACCCGAGCAGGTTTTGGGCTACACCTTC. Translation gives CASRPEQVLGYTF.

The chain combines TRBV5-1 with TRBJ2-7; D ambiguous. The germline gives CDR1 SGHRS, CDR2 YFSETQ. V lost 3 bases and J 7 bases, leaving 17 bases between the germline ends. The CDR3 is 14 amino acids. CDR3 protein: CASSYTVPILEQYF. CDR3 sequence (DNA): TGCGCCAGCAGCTACACCGTCCCCATCTTAGAGCAGTACTTC.

V is TRBV28 and J is TRBJ1-1, with 7 bases aligning to TRBD1. The V gene's germline CDR1 is MDHEN and CDR2 SYDVKM. CDR3 length equals 15 residues. V gave up 5 bases and J gave up 1 base; unmatched junction bases: 7. The CDR3 DNA follows: TGTGCCAGCAGTATCCCGGGACAGTGGAACACTGAAGCTTTCTTT. As protein: CASSIPGQWNTEAFF.

A single count supports this clone. V is TRBV6-5 and J is TRBJ1-6, with D perhaps TRBD1 (6 bases). The CDR3 totals 15 residues. Germline V lookup: CDR1 MNHEY, CDR2 SVGAGI. V was shortened by 7 bases and J by 7 bases, with 17 bases between the two germline ends. The chain's CDR3 is CASTNAGTRNSPLHF. CDR3 in DNA: TGTGCCAGCACCAATGCCGGGACAAGGAATTCACCCCTCCACTTT.